These 31 T cell receptor beta chains were sequenced from one sample in a study of blood T cell repertoires in COVID-19. The method was immunoSEQ multiplex PCR; TCRdb's version includes in-frame clones alone and lacks a portion of them. The sample gives about 220,000 clones, approximately 90% of which show up once; 2% to 2.5% is in the top ten. The material sequenced was peripheral blood. All receptors derive from a man younger than 40 who had recovered from COVID-19.

The genes are TRBV5-1 and TRBJ2-6; D may be TRBD2 (5 bases). The germline gives CDR1 SGHRS, CDR2 YFSETQ. CDR3 length: 17 amino acids. V was shortened by 1 base and J by 1 base, with 12 bases between the two germline ends. The CDR3 region is CASSLSGKPSGANVLTF. CDR3 nucleotide sequence: TGCGCCAGCAGCTTGAGCGGCAAGCCATCTGGGGCCAACGTCCTGACTTTC. Full variable domain (remainder filled in from reference TRBV5-1 and TRBJ2-6): KAGVTQTPRYLIKTRGQQVTLSCSPISGHRSVSWYQQTPGQGLQFLFEYFSETQRNKGNFPGRFSGRQFSNSRSEMNVSTLELGDSALYLCASSLSGKPSGANVLTFGAGSRLTVL.

This clone has only a few counts. The gene calls are TRBV2 and TRBJ1-6; 8 bases line up with TRBD1. The trim removed 6 bases at V and 5 bases at J, leaving 6 bases unmatched. Germline CDR1 SNHLY, CDR2 FYNNEI. The CDR3 totals 15 residues. The CDR3 protein is CASSVGQGDNSPLHF. The CDR3 DNA sequence: TGTGCCAGCAGCGTAGGACAGGGAGATAATTCACCCCTCCACTTT.

The chain links TRBV18 to TRBJ1-5; D might be TRBD1 (6 bases). The CDR3 consists of 15 residues. V was clipped by 2 bases and J by 5 bases, with 13 bases between them. The germline V gene encodes CDR1 KGHSH and CDR2 LQKENI. The CDR3 is CASSPAGNRDQPQHF. Written as DNA, the CDR3 is TGTGCCAGCTCACCAGCCGGGAACAGGGATCAGCCCCAGCATTTT.

This clone was recorded only once. This chain joins TRBV11-2 and TRBJ1-3, with D possibly matching TRBD1 (5 bases). The CDR3 extends over 14 amino acids. Trimming left V 5 bases short and J 4 bases short, with 12 bases between. Germline-derived CDR1 and CDR2 are SGHAT and FQNNGV. The CDR3 bases are TGTGCCAGCAGCCCGGGTAGGGGAGGAAACACCATATATTTT. This codes for CASSPGRGGNTIYF.

CDR3 in DNA: TGCGCCAGCAGCCCCACGACTCAAGCGGTGAACACTGAAGCTTTCTTT. It yields the protein CASSPTTQAVNTEAFF. The V and J genes are TRBV5-1 and TRBJ1-1; no definite D call. The length of the CDR3 is 16 residues. Deletions cut 4 bases from V and 0 bases from J, with 16 bases between. Per the germline V gene, CDR1 is SGHRS and CDR2 is YFSETQ.

The chain is built from TRBV9 and TRBJ1-1; D gene uncertain. The germline CDR1 and CDR2 sequences are SGDLS and YYNGEE. V was trimmed by 4 bases and J by 4 bases, leaving 17 bases between them. This CDR3 comprises 15 residues. DNA for the CDR3: TGTGCCAGCAGCTCCCTGTCGGGAGGTGGCACTGAAGCTTTCTTT. Translated: CASSSLSGGGTEAFF.

The chain recombines TRBV11-2 with TRBJ2-3; a possible D gene is TRBD1 (5 bases). Looked up from germline, CDR1 is SGHAT and CDR2 is FQNNGV. V lost 5 bases to trimming and J lost 1 base, with 16 bases between them. This CDR3 spans 16 amino acids. CDR3 residues: CASSQGVATGTDTQYF. Here the CDR3 DNA reads TGTGCCAGCAGCCAAGGGGTCGCGACAGGCACAGATACGCAGTATTTT.

Only a few counts were recorded for this clone. The V and J genes are TRBV4-3 and TRBJ1-2, with D possibly matching TRBD1 (6 bases). Germline CDR1 LGHNA, CDR2 YSLEER. The CDR3 has 16 residues. Trimming shortened V by 4 bases and J by 1 base, and 16 bases separated the two germline ends. In DNA form, the CDR3 reads TGCGCCAGCAGCCCTCTGAGGACAGAAAATAACTATGGCTACACCTTC. As protein: CASSPLRTENNYGYTF.

The J gene is TRBJ2-7, the V gene TRBV5-1; 8 nucleotides align to TRBD2. There are 14 residues in the CDR3. Germline loops: CDR1 SGHRS, CDR2 YFSETQ. The J segment lost 3 bases and the V segment lost 0 bases, leaving 2 bases of the junction unmatched. CDR3 in DNA: TGCGCCAGCAGCTTGGGTAGCGGGGACTACGAGCAGTACTTC. Translation: CASSLGSGDYEQYF.

The J gene is TRBJ1-2, the V gene TRBV5-1, with 12 bases lining up with TRBD1. With 2 bases clipped from V and 3 bases from J, the junction kept 11 bases outside the gene matches. Germline V lookup: CDR1 SGHRS, CDR2 YFSETQ. This CDR3 contains 18 residues. The CDR3 DNA reads as TGCGCCAGCAGCTTCCTCAAGGGACAGGGGGCTTATGACTATGGCTACACCTTC. Encoded protein: CASSFLKGQGAYDYGYTF.

The chain's CDR3 is CASSSQLNTEAFF. The CDR3 region has the DNA TGTGCCAGCAGCTCCCAATTGAACACTGAAGCTTTCTTT. V usage is TRBV7-8 and J usage is TRBJ1-1; the D is unclear. Trimming stripped 4 bases from V and 0 bases from J, with 6 bases between. The CDR3 loop spans 13 amino acids. Germline V gives CDR1 SGHVS, CDR2 FQNEAQ.

The CDR3 DNA is TGTGCCAGCAGCCAAGGGGACAGGGATACGCAGTATTTT. Protein: CASSQGDRDTQYF. The rearrangement links TRBV3-1 (or the pseudogene TRBV3-2) to TRBJ2-3; 8 positions match TRBD1. Germline values: CDR1 LGHDT, CDR2 YNNKEL (reference sequence). CDR3 length: 13 amino acids. Unmatched junction bases numbered 0, after V lost 1 base and J lost 6 bases.

This chain joins TRBV11-2 and TRBJ2-1; 10 bases line up with TRBD2. V lost 4 bases, J lost 3 bases, and 12 bases stayed unmatched. This CDR3 region has 18 residues. Per the germline V gene, CDR1 is SGHAT and CDR2 is FQNNGV. The CDR3 DNA follows: TGTGCCAGCAGCTCAGAAATCCTTAGCGGGGGGAACTACAATGAGCAGTTCTTC. This codes for CASSSEILSGGNYNEQFF. Together with reference TRBV11-2 and TRBJ2-1, the CDR3 gives the full variable domain: EAGVAQSPRYKIIEKRQSVAFWCNPISGHATLYWYQQILGQGPKLLIQFQNNGVVDDSQLPKDRFSAERLKGVDSTLKIQPAKLEDSAVYLCASSSEILSGGNYNEQFFGPGTRLTVL.

The gene calls are TRBV10-3 and TRBJ1-4; perhaps TRBD1 as D (5 bases). The CDR3 has 13 amino acids. Trimming took 9 bases from V and 5 from J, leaving 13 bases between them. Germline values: CDR1 ENHRY, CDR2 SYGVKD. The CDR3 region has the DNA TGTGCCATTTCCGGGGGGGGGAATGAAAAACTGTTTTTT. The encoded protein is CAISGGGNEKLFF.

This rearrangement joins TRBV20-1 to TRBJ2-5; D gene ambiguous. Germline values: CDR1 DFQATT, CDR2 SNEGSKA (reference sequence). The CDR3 has 10 amino acids. V gave up 0 bases and J gave up 9 bases, with 5 bases separating them. The CDR3 DNA sequence: TGCAGTGCTAGAGATCTCCCCCAGTACTTC. Protein sequence: CSARDLPQYF.

This chain links TRBV28 with TRBJ2-2, with 7 bases identical to TRBD1. This CDR3 has 14 residues. Per germline, CDR1 MDHEN and CDR2 SYDVKM. V dropped 8 bases and J dropped 5; count of bases not matched to a gene: 8. CDR3 coding DNA: TGTGCCAGCTGGGACAGAAGGGGTACCGGGGAGCTGTTTTTT. It codes for CASWDRRGTGELFF.

This clone was observed a handful of times. The rearrangement links TRBV5-4 to TRBJ2-5; D remains unclear. The ends were cut back, 4 bases at V and 0 bases at J, with 10 bases in the middle. The CDR3 runs 14 residues. Germline V CDR1 and CDR2: SGHNT, YYREEE (reference sequence). Here the CDR3 reads CASSPIYYQETQYF. DNA for the CDR3: TGTGCCAGCAGCCCTATATATTACCAAGAGACCCAGTACTTC.

The V call is TRBV7-9, the J call TRBJ1-1; 8 bases fit TRBD1. CDR1 and CDR2 from the germline V gene are SEHNR and FQNEAQ (reference sequence). V shed 3 bases, J shed 11 bases, and the junction held 5 bases outside the gene matches. The CDR3 sequence is 12 residues long. CDR3 nucleotide sequence: TGTGCCAGCAGCTTCAACAGGGGGACGGCTTTCTTT. Encoded protein: CASSFNRGTAFF.

This sequence joins TRBV20-1 and TRBJ1-2; D unclear. The CDR3 is 14 amino acids. V lost 3 bases to trimming and J lost 8 bases, with 19 bases between them. The germline CDR1 and CDR2 sequences are DFQATT and SNEGSKA (reference sequence). CDR3 DNA sequence: TGCAGTGCTAGTAAGACTCAGTCTGGAACGGGCTACACCTTC. This sequence encodes CSASKTQSGTGYTF.

This rearrangement joins TRBV6-5 to TRBJ2-7; D call uncertain. Trimming shortened V by 6 bases and J by 2 bases, and 5 bases separated the two germline ends. Germline loops: CDR1 MNHEY, CDR2 SVGAGI. This CDR3 spans 11 amino acids. The CDR3, as DNA: TGTGCCAGCAGAGAGGCCTACGAGCAGTACTTC. This sequence encodes CASREAYEQYF.

The chain combines TRBV4-2 with TRBJ2-3; TRBD2 matches at 9 bases. With 5 bases clipped from V and 5 bases from J, the junction kept 11 bases outside the gene matches. Germline V gene sequence: CDR1 LGHNA, CDR2 YNFKEQ. This CDR3 region has 16 residues. CDR3 nucleotide sequence: TGTGCCAGCAGCGCGGGGGCGGGGGGGCAAGGAGATACGCAGTATTTT. It translates to CASSAGAGGQGDTQYF.

With regard to this clone: Its ends do not fully match the called genes, so a read error is possible. The same CDR3 is also encoded by other DNA sequences in this sample. This sequence joins TRBV12-3 or TRBV12-4 and TRBJ1-2; D call uncertain. The CDR3 contains 11 residues. CDR3 sequence: CASSSNYGYTF. The CDR3, as DNA: TGTGCCAGCAGTTCTAATTATGGCTACACCTTC.

The genes are TRBV6-1 and TRBJ1-3; D uncertain. The CDR3 sequence is 16 residues long. Trimming took 4 bases from V and 7 from J, leaving 20 bases between them. Germline V CDR1 and CDR2: MNHNS, SASEGT. CDR3 in amino acids: CASSAAGSPLGNTIYF. Here the CDR3 DNA reads TGTGCCAGCAGTGCCGCCGGGTCCCCCCTCGGGAACACCATATATTTT.

The chain links TRBV5-4 to TRBJ2-7, with TRBD1 matching 9 bases. From germline, CDR1 is SGHNT and CDR2 YYREEE (reference sequence). V lost 3 bases to trimming and J lost 0 bases; unmatched junction nucleotides: 4. The length of the CDR3 is 15 residues. CDR3 residues: CASSYGQGSSYEQYF. CDR3 bases: TGTGCCAGCAGCTACGGACAGGGGAGCTCCTACGAGCAGTACTTC.

A note on this clone: Just one base apart from a much larger clone, this may be a read error. This chain joins TRBV7-7 and TRBJ2-2, with D tentatively TRBD1 (6 bases). The CDR3 consists of 13 residues. Germline assignment: CDR1 SSHAT and CDR2 FNYEAQ (reference sequence). V lost 1 base, J lost 6 bases, and 6 bases lay in between. CDR3 in amino acids: CASSLDRAGELFF. CDR3 DNA: TGTGCCAGCAGCTTAGACAGGGCCGGGGAGCTGTTTTTT.

V and J are TRBV14 and TRBJ2-7; tentative D call: TRBD2 (7 bases). With 2 bases removed from V and 2 bases from J, the gap between germline ends came to 16 bases. CDR1 and CDR2 (germline): SGHDN, FVKESK. The CDR3 spans 16 residues. CDR3 in amino acids: CASSQRGLAAAYEQYF. CDR3 sequence (DNA): TGTGCCAGCAGCCAACGGGGGCTAGCGGCCGCCTACGAGCAGTACTTC.

The chain's CDR3 is CASSTIRTGGEAFF. DNA of the CDR3: TGTGCCAGCAGCACTATAAGGACAGGAGGAGAAGCTTTCTTT. The chain recombines TRBV7-2 with TRBJ1-1, with 7 bases lining up with TRBD1. The CDR3 consists of 14 residues. After removal of 5 bases from V and 8 bases from J, the junction contained 11 bases not matched to a gene. The germline gives CDR1 SGHTA, CDR2 FQGNSA.

This clone was recorded once. V usage is TRBV10-3 and J usage is TRBJ1-1; the D gene is possibly TRBD1 (6 bases). Looked up from germline, CDR1 is ENHRY and CDR2 is SYGVKD. Trimming removed 3 bases from V and 6 bases from J, with 14 bases in between. The CDR3 extends over 14 amino acids. The CDR3: CAISDQQGRAEAFF. In DNA, the CDR3 is TGTGCCATCAGTGATCAACAGGGACGCGCTGAAGCTTTCTTT.

This chain joins TRBV5-5 and TRBJ2-6, with D maybe TRBD1 (7 bases). Germline lookup yields CDR1 SGHKS and CDR2 YYEKEE (reference sequence). The germline V and J ends were trimmed by 4 bases and 2 bases, with 10 bases remaining between them. This CDR3 region has 15 residues. CDR3 sequence reads: CASSQGGAGANVLTF. The CDR3, as DNA: TGTGCCAGCAGCCAGGGGGGCGCTGGGGCCAACGTCCTGACTTTC.

The chain links TRBV7-9 to TRBJ1-1; no definite D call. Germline V CDR1 and CDR2: SEHNR, FQNEAQ (reference sequence). With 2 bases removed from V and 2 bases from J, the gap between germline ends came to 12 bases. This CDR3 contains 15 residues. In nucleotides, the CDR3 is TGTGCCAGCAGCTTATTGGTCCAGATAAACACTGAAGCTTTCTTT. Translating gives CASSLLVQINTEAFF.

V usage is TRBV29-1 and J usage is TRBJ2-7; 7 bases align to TRBD1. The CDR3 sequence is 12 residues long. Per germline, CDR1 SQVTM and CDR2 ANQGSEA. Trimming at V came to 5 bases and at J to 4 bases, leaving 5 bases not matched to a gene. CDR3 sequence reads: CSVRGQTYEQYF. The CDR3 DNA sequence: TGCAGCGTTAGGGGACAGACTTACGAGCAGTACTTC.